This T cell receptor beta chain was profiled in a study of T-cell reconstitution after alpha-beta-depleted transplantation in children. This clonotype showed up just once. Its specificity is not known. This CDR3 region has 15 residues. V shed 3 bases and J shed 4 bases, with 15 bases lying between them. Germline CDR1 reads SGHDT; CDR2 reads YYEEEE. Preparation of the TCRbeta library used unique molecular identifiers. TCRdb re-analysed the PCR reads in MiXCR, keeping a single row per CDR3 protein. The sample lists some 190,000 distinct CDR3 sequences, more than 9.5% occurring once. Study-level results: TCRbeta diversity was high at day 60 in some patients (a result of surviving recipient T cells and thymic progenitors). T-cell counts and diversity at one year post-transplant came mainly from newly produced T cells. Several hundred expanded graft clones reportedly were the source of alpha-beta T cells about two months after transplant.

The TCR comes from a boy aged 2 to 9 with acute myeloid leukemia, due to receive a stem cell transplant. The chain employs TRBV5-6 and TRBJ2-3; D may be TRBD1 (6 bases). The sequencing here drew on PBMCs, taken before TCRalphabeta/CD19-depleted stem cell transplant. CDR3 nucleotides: TGTGCCAGCAGCTACGTTTCACAGGGCCCAGATACGCAGTATTTT. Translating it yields CASSYVSQGPDTQYF.